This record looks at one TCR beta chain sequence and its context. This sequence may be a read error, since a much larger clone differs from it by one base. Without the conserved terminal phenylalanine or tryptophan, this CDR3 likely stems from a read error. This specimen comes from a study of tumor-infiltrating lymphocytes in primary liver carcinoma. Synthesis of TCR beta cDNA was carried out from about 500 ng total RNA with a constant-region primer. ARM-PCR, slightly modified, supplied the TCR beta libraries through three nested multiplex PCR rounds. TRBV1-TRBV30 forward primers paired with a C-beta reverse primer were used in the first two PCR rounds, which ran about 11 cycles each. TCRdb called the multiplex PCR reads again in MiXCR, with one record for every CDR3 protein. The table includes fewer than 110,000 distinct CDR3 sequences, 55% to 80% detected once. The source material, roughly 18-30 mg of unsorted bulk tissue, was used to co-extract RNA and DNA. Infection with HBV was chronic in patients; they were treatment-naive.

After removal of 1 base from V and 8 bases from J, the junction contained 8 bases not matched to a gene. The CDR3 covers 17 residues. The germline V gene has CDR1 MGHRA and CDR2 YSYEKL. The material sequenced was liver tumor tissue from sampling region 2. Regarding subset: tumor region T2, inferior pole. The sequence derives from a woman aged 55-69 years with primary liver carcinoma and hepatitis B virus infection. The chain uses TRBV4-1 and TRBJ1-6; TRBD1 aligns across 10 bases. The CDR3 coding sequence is TGCGCCAGCAGCCAAGTATTGGGACAGGGGACATATTCACCCCTCCACTTG. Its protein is CASSQVLGQGTYSPLHL.